A single sample is the source of the 13 T cell receptor beta chains below, sequenced in a study of CD8+ T cells in alopecia areata. As for treatment: oral pan-JAK inhibitor, 5-10 mg twice daily. Researchers took lesional scalp punch biopsies and peripheral blood from people who were alopecia areata patients. In each case, RNA was isolated and then reverse transcribed into cDNA as the sequencing template. Method: immunoSEQ multiplex PCR; TCRdb's copy keeps in-frame clones and lacks some. The sample holds around 13,000 clones; about 65% are singletons and the top ten take around 6.5%. The sample in question was skin, obtained at week 4, from a patient treated with tofacitinib. These receptors all stem from a human donor with alopecia areata.

The gene calls are TRBV6-1 and TRBJ1-2; 7 bases line up with TRBD1. The CDR3 consists of 14 residues. Losses at the gene ends were 3 bases for V and 4 bases for J; bases not matched to a gene: 5. The V gene's germline CDR1 is MNHNS and CDR2 SASEGT. The CDR3 protein is CASSETGWGYGYTF. CDR3 coding DNA: TGTGCCAGCAGTGAGACAGGGTGGGGCTATGGCTACACCTTC.

This chain connects TRBV5-1 to TRBJ1-1; D is uncertain. The CDR3 loop spans 14 amino acids. Trimming removed 0 bases at V and 4 bases at J, with 10 bases between. Germline CDR1 is SGHRS and CDR2 is YFSETQ. The CDR3 coding sequence is TGCGCCAGCAGCTTGGCTGGAGGGTTCACTGAAGCTTTCTTT. Protein product: CASSLAGGFTEAFF.

The V gene is TRBV5-1, the J gene TRBJ2-5, with D hard to call. The DNA end lines up better with TRBJ2-7; the J call may be wrong. The CDR3 is 12 amino acids. Looked up from germline, CDR1 is SGHRS and CDR2 is YFSETQ. As DNA, the CDR3 is TGCGCCAGCAGCTTGCCTGCCTACGAGCAGTACTTC. This codes for CASSLPAYEQYF.

As DNA, the CDR3 is TGTGCCAGTAGTGTCGGGCCGACAGATACGCAGTATTTT. Translation: CASSVGPTDTQYF. The rearrangement links TRBV19 to TRBJ2-3; D uncertain. Germline CDR1 and CDR2: LNHDA and SQIVND (reference sequence). CDR3 size: 13 residues. V gave up 5 bases and J gave up 3 bases, with 9 bases separating them.

This clone came up a few times. The chain couples TRBV6-5 to TRBJ2-5; weak D call: TRBD1 (7 bases). Germline-derived CDR1 and CDR2 are MNHEY and SVGAGI. The V end lost 5 bases, the J end lost 2 bases, and 15 bases lay between the germline ends. This CDR3 comprises 15 residues. CDR3 coding DNA: TGTGCCAGCAGTACACGGGGGACAGCACAAGAGACCCAGTACTTC. Translation: CASSTRGTAQETQYF.

The chain recombines TRBV18 with TRBJ2-1; 7 nucleotides agree with TRBD1. V gave up 3 bases and J gave up 9 bases; unmatched junction bases: 8. Germline assignment: CDR1 KGHSH and CDR2 LQKENI. The CDR3 length is 14 residues. CDR3: CASSPTGLWSEQFF. In DNA form, the CDR3 reads TGTGCCAGCTCACCGACAGGGCTTTGGTCTGAGCAGTTCTTC.

The V call is TRBV5-6, the J call TRBJ2-2; 7 nucleotides align to TRBD1. The CDR3 is 16 amino acids. Germline CDR1 and CDR2: SGHDT and YYEEEE. The J segment lost 4 bases and the V segment lost 4 bases, leaving 10 bases of the junction unmatched. The CDR3 DNA follows: TGTGCCAGCAGCATATTCACAGGGGCGGGCACCGGGGAGCTGTTTTTT. Its translation is CASSIFTGAGTGELFF.

The rearrangement links TRBV4-1 to TRBJ1-1; the D gene is possibly TRBD1 (5 bases). CDR1 and CDR2 (germline): MGHRA, YSYEKL. The CDR3 loop spans 15 amino acids. V lost 4 bases to trimming and J lost 5 bases, with 17 bases between them. In DNA form, the CDR3 reads TGCGCCAGCAGCCCTAGTACTAGGGGTAGGACTGAAGCTTTCTTT. This codes for CASSPSTRGRTEAFF.

This clone was observed a single time. This rearrangement joins TRBV14 to TRBJ2-1; no firm D call. Trimming took off 1 base at V and 9 bases at J, with 16 bases between the two ends. This CDR3 contains 15 residues. Germline CDR1 and CDR2: SGHDN and FVKESK. The CDR3 reads CASSQGPPAAFEQFF. As DNA, the CDR3 is TGTGCCAGCAGCCAAGGGCCCCCAGCCGCTTTTGAGCAGTTCTTC.

The chain carries TRBV5-1 and TRBJ1-2, with a possible D match to TRBD1 (5 bases). From germline, CDR1 is SGHRS and CDR2 YFSETQ. Trimming left V 0 bases short and J 4 bases short, with 13 bases between. The CDR3 sequence is 15 residues long. CDR3 in amino acids: CASSLAPEGFYGYTF. CDR3 bases: TGCGCCAGCAGCTTGGCCCCGGAGGGGTTCTATGGCTACACCTTC.

The CDR3 nucleotides are TGTGCCAGCAGGATGGACAGGGGAAGGTACGAGCAGTACTTC. This codes for CASRMDRGRYEQYF. The chain recombines TRBV2 with TRBJ2-7; 9 nucleotides agree with TRBD1. The germline gives CDR1 SNHLY, CDR2 FYNNEI. This CDR3 has 14 residues. The V gene end was trimmed by 6 bases and the J gene end by 4 bases; junction bases not matched to a gene: 7.

This clone turned up a few times. The genes are TRBV7-2 and TRBJ1-1; 8 positions agree with TRBD1. V was clipped by 4 bases and J by 7 bases; unmatched bases: 11. Germline CDR1 SGHTA, CDR2 FQGNSA. This CDR3 has 15 amino acids. The CDR3 spells CASSWDGQGASEAFF. The CDR3 nucleotides read TGTGCCAGCAGCTGGGATGGCCAGGGGGCAAGTGAAGCTTTCTTT.

The chain couples TRBV9 to TRBJ1-2; D is unclear. Germline values: CDR1 SGDLS, CDR2 YYNGEE. V lost 4 bases and J 0 bases, leaving 16 bases between the germline ends. CDR3 length: 16 amino acids. The CDR3 protein is CASSLGDGRSNYGYTF. In nucleotides, the CDR3 is TGTGCCAGCAGCCTGGGAGATGGGCGGTCTAACTATGGCTACACCTTC. Combining the CDR3 with reference TRBV9 and TRBJ1-2 gives the whole variable domain DSGVTQTPKHLITATGQRVTLRCSPRSGDLSVYWYQQSLDQGLQFLIQYYNGEERAKGNILERFSAQQFPDLHSELNLSSLELGDSALYFCASSLGDGRSNYGYTFGSGTRLTVV.